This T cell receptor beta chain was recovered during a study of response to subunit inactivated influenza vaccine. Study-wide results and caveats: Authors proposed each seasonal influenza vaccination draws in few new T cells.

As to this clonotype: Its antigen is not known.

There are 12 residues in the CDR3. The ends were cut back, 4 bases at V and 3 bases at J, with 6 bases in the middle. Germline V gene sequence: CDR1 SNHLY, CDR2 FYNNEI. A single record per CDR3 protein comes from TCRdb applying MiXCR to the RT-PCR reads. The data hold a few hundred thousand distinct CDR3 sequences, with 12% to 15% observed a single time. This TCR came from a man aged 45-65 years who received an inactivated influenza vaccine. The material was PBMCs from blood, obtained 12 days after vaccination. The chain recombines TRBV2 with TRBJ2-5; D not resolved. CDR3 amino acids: CASSALEETQYF. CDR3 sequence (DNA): TGTGCCAGCAGTGCGCTAGAAGAGACCCAGTACTTC.